Listed below are T cell receptor beta chains from one sample, sequenced in a study of glioma-infiltrating T cells. Via MiXCR, TCRdb re-called the multiplex PCR reads, giving one row per CDR3 protein. The sample carries approximately 190,000 distinct CDR3 sequences, 30% to 40% recorded once. Sequenced sample: glioma tissue, nonneoplastic brain tissue, or PBMCs (not recorded which). These receptors came from a human donor with low-grade glioma or glioblastoma, undergoing nonglioma brain surgery, or in good health (not recorded which). The conserved cysteine and the conserved F or W are not part of the CDR3 here.

cdr3_aa j_call v_call
ASSLEPGTGEQY TRBJ2-7 TRBV27
ASSGSGTSYEQY TRBJ2-7 TRBV6-1
ASSQAGGTPDTQY TRBJ2-3 TRBV4-3
GAEGRVGGNQHQH TRBJ1-5 TRBV20-1
ASSPGITNEKLF TRBJ1-4 TRBV3-1
ASSISGGHTEAF TRBJ1-1 TRBV19
AIMDREETQY TRBJ2-5 TRBV10-3
ASSLGGTDASYEQY TRBJ2-7 TRBV5-4
ASSYSVTGGSPLH TRBJ1-5 TRBV6-4
ASSLAASRLETQY TRBJ2-5 TRBV5-1
ASKVGESSYEQY TRBJ2-7 TRBV5-1
ASSHRGLAGVGDTDTQY TRBJ2-3 TRBV4-1
ASSLMAPYEQY TRBJ2-7 TRBV27
AIGTSMNTEAF TRBJ1-1 TRBV10-3
SARVKVGGLAGVRSYEQY TRBJ2-7 TRBV20-1
ASTLTGTPKLF TRBJ1-4 TRBV7-9
ATSERGGTEAF TRBJ1-1 TRBV24-1
ASSYSAGHNEQY TRBJ2-7 TRBV6-5
ASSFRATGNEQF TRBJ2-1 TRBV7-9
ASEGLDTQY TRBJ2-3 TRBV7-2
ASTGGWIYGYT TRBJ1-2 TRBV19
ASRQPGPLTYSYNEQF TRBJ2-1 TRBV6-1
ASSYYSLETQY TRBJ2-5 TRBV12-3/TRBV12-4
SASSRGLLEETQY TRBJ2-5 TRBV20-1
AISRGGPTETQY TRBJ2-5 TRBV10-3
SVVEGNYGYT TRBJ1-2 TRBV29-1
SAVGQGGYEQY TRBJ2-7 TRBV20-1
ASSLRDRQSPDTQY TRBJ2-3 TRBV5-5
ASSLGLAGPYEQY TRBJ2-7 TRBV7-9
ASRLQVTEAL TRBJ1-1 TRBV28
AISERGTYNEQF TRBJ2-1 TRBV10-3
ASSQFVNPSTDTQY TRBJ2-3 TRBV4-3
ASRGARHPDTQY TRBJ2-3 TRBV7-2
ASSFVDRNNEQF TRBJ2-1 TRBV5-1
ASSLRYWGNTDTQY TRBJ2-3 TRBV27
ASSLNTGAWGEQY TRBJ2-7 TRBV7-9
ASSTLDRGGYT TRBJ1-2 TRBV27
ASSPTSGSPPDTQY TRBJ2-3 TRBV3-1
ASSLYEGTGEQY TRBJ2-7 TRBV7-2
ASESKNTKAF TRBJ1-1 TRBV6-2/TRBV6-3
ASMIRQGSYGYT TRBJ1-2 TRBV19
VSSKRTGEDTGELF TRBJ2-2 TRBV19
ASSYSGLAGDKLEF TRBJ2-1 TRBV6-6
ASSQDFTLNSGELF TRBJ2-2 TRBV4-3
SVGLADSAYNEQL TRBJ2-1 TRBV29-1
AWTQRERDTQY TRBJ2-3 TRBV30
VSSLSPGLVTETQY TRBJ2-5 TRBV27
ASSGAVNTEAF TRBJ1-1 TRBV2
ASRLGLAGEETQY TRBJ2-5 TRBV3-1
ASSSGKSQY TRBJ2-5 TRBV12-3/TRBV12-4
ASSKGGGRTSGNTIY TRBJ1-3 TRBV5-1
ASSQGYGLAVNEQF TRBJ2-1 TRBV4-1
ASSPPTGQKTQY TRBJ2-5 TRBV18
ASSTVGGPISYTQY TRBJ2-3 TRBV5-4
AGSLDRNTEAF TRBJ1-1 TRBV7-8
ASSSNNRDRFSYEQY TRBJ2-7 TRBV7-9
ASSLMGSGGNEQF TRBJ2-1 TRBV7-9
ASSERGRDEQF TRBJ2-1 TRBV25-1
SARDGAGGETQY TRBJ2-5 TRBV20-1
ASSQDWLGNTGELF TRBJ2-2 TRBV3-1